The 12 T cell receptor beta chains reported below all come from one sample, sequenced in a study of T cell responses to AZD1222 COVID-19 vaccine. The protocol was immunoSEQ multiplex PCR, while the TCRdb copy is restricted to in-frame clones and leaves out a portion. The repertoire includes roughly 140,000 clones, about 93% of them detected once, and roughly 3.1% sits in the top ten. The source material was peripheral blood, sampled 28 days after the second AZD1222 dose. These receptors were taken from an adult who received the AZD1222 COVID-19 vaccine.

This clone was seen just once. The chain employs TRBV6-2 or TRBV6-3 and TRBJ2-2; 10 bases are a match to TRBD1. CDR1 and CDR2 (germline): MNHEY, SVGEGT. V was clipped by 6 bases and J by 3 bases; unmatched bases: 7. This CDR3 is built from 16 residues. The CDR3, as DNA: TGTGCCAGCAGCCCTCGGGACAGGGGATACACCGGGGAGCTGTTTTTT. Amino acids: CASSPRDRGYTGELFF.

V and J are TRBV6-5 and TRBJ1-4; D ambiguous. The CDR3 has 15 residues. Trimming cost V 8 bases and J 0 bases, with 13 bases left between them. Germline V gene sequence: CDR1 MNHEY, CDR2 SVGAGI. DNA for the CDR3: TGTGCCAGCCGGGAGGCGCCCGCAACTAATGAAAAACTGTTTTTT. The encoded protein is CASREAPATNEKLFF.

CDR3 sequence (DNA): TGTGCCAGCAGCCCGACAGTTTCAACTAATGAAAAACTGTTTTTT. It translates to CASSPTVSTNEKLFF. The V and J genes are TRBV9 and TRBJ1-4, with D possibly being TRBD1 (5 bases). Germline CDR1 is SGDLS and CDR2 is YYNGEE. The CDR3 is 15 amino acids. V shed 4 bases and J shed 0 bases, with 10 bases lying between them.

This clone is a singleton in its sample. The rearrangement links TRBV27 to TRBJ2-1, with 10 bases matching TRBD2. CDR1 and CDR2 (germline): MNHEY, SMNVEV (reference sequence). V dropped 8 bases and J dropped 1; count of bases not matched to a gene: 14. The CDR3 is 18 residues long. The CDR3 here is CASRFGVAGGGSYNEQFF. The DNA for the CDR3 is TGTGCCAGCCGCTTTGGGGTAGCGGGAGGAGGGTCCTACAATGAGCAGTTCTTC.

The rearrangement links TRBV29-1 to TRBJ2-6, with D unclear. Per the germline V gene, CDR1 is SQVTM and CDR2 is ANQGSEA. Between the trimmed V and J ends, which lost 4 bases and 1 base, there was a span of 14 bases. This CDR3 has 16 amino acids. In nucleotides, the CDR3 is TGCAGCGTTGTGGATAATCGAGAGTCTGGGGCCAACGTCCTGACTTTC. The encoded protein is CSVVDNRESGANVLTF.

The chain is built from TRBV6-4 and TRBJ1-1; maybe TRBD1 (5 bases). V was clipped by 5 bases and J by 1 base, with 14 bases between them. Germline lookup yields CDR1 MRHNA and CDR2 SNTAGT. CDR3 length: 15 residues. CDR3 loop: CASSPEGLENTEAFF. The DNA for the CDR3 is TGTGCCAGCAGTCCCGAGGGGTTAGAGAACACTGAAGCTTTCTTT.

The chain employs TRBV10-3 and TRBJ1-1; 7 bases align to TRBD1. This CDR3 is 13 amino acids long. Germline V gene data show CDR1 as ENHRY and CDR2 as SYGVKD. The V gene end was trimmed by 10 bases and the J gene end by 6 bases; junction bases not matched to a gene: 11. The CDR3 DNA follows: TGTGCCACCAAGGGGACAGACTACTCTGAAGCTTTCTTT. This sequence encodes CATKGTDYSEAFF.

This clone was counted a single time. The rearrangement links TRBV11-2 to TRBJ2-7, with a tentative D call TRBD2 (5 bases). V was shortened by 5 bases and J by 5 bases, with 7 bases between the two germline ends. The CDR3 has 11 residues. The germline V gene has CDR1 SGHAT and CDR2 FQNNGV. The CDR3 DNA follows: TGTGCCAGCAGCCTGGGAGACGAGCAGTACTTC. This sequence encodes CASSLGDEQYF.

In DNA form, the CDR3 reads TGCAGCGTCCTAAGGATGGAGGGGGGCACTGAAGCTTTCTTT. It specifies CSVLRMEGGTEAFF. The rearrangement joins TRBV29-1 to TRBJ1-1; TRBD1 might be the D (6 bases). CDR1 is SQVTM and CDR2 is ANQGSEA in the germline V gene. Trimming took 6 bases from V and 4 from J, leaving 18 bases between them. The CDR3 consists of 14 residues.

This clone has a single count. The chain is built from TRBV18 and TRBJ1-3, with D perhaps TRBD1 (5 bases). Germline V gene sequence: CDR1 KGHSH, CDR2 LQKENI. The CDR3 runs to 16 residues. V shed 1 base and J shed 0 bases, with 10 bases lying between them. In DNA, the CDR3 is TGTGCCAGCTCACCACTCCAGGGAACCTCTGGAAACACCATATATTTT. The encoded protein is CASSPLQGTSGNTIYF.

This sequence joins TRBV10-3 and TRBJ1-5; possibly TRBD1 for D (6 bases). CDR1 is ENHRY, CDR2 SYGVKD, per germline. Trimming pared 0 bases from V and 4 bases from J, leaving 13 bases between. The CDR3 totals 16 residues. CDR3 sequence reads: CAISESPGAKNQPQHF. CDR3 bases: TGTGCCATCAGTGAGTCCCCAGGGGCGAAAAATCAGCCCCAGCATTTT.

V is TRBV6-6 and J is TRBJ2-1, with 8 bases lining up with TRBD2. Germline lookup yields CDR1 MNHNY and CDR2 SVGAGI (reference sequence). V trimming: 8 bases; J trimming: 6 bases; junction bases outside the gene matches: 6. The CDR3 sequence is 13 residues long. As DNA, the CDR3 is TGTGCCAGCCGGACTAGCTCGGGCAATGAGCAGTTCTTC. Translated, it gives CASRTSSGNEQFF.